These T cell receptor beta chains were read from a single sample in a study of T-cell reconstitution after alpha-beta-depleted transplantation in children. TCRdb called the PCR reads again in MiXCR, with one record for every CDR3 protein. The sample has about 8,400 distinct CDR3 sequences, roughly 15% seen once. The sample here was PBMCs, mostly from graft donor cells, taken 60 days after TCRalphabeta/CD19-depleted stem cell transplant. The receptors stem from a girl under three years old who had a stem cell transplant for combined immunodeficiency, so the T cells may come from the graft donor. CDR3s include the opening cysteine and the closing phenylalanine or tryptophan. A D gene is named only where the DNA matches it firmly. Size is stated for part of the rows, as once, few or many counts, or as a class when the clone is expanded.

D gene	V gene	clone size	J gene	CDR3 DNA	CDR3 protein
-	TRBV5-1	-	TRBJ2-3	TGCGCCAGCAGCTTGCGGGGTGATACGCAGTATTTT	CASSLRGDTQYF
-	TRBV28	-	TRBJ2-5	TGTGCCAGCAGCTTACAGGGAAGCGAGACCCAGTACTTC	CASSLQGSETQYF
-	TRBV25-1	many	TRBJ2-7	TGTGCCAGCAGGGCTCCGGGACGGAACTCCTACGAGCAGTACTTC	CASRAPGRNSYEQYF
-	TRBV11-1	few	TRBJ2-7	TGTGCCAGCAGCTTGAAAGAGGAGCAGTACTTC	CASSLKEEQYF
-	TRBV12-3/TRBV12-4	many	TRBJ2-6	TGTGCCAGCAGGCAAAGCTCTGGGGCCAACGTCCTGACTTTC	CASRQSSGANVLTF
TRBD1	TRBV20-1	many	TRBJ1-2	TGCAGTGCTAGAGATCCCCCCCGGGACAGCTATGGCTACACCTTC	CSARDPPRDSYGYTF
TRBD2	TRBV7-2	few	TRBJ2-1	TGTGCCAGCAGCTCACCGACTAGCGGGAGGATCAATGAGCAGTTCTTC	CASSSPTSGRINEQFF
TRBD2	TRBV20-1	-	TRBJ2-6	TGCAGTGCTATAGGACTAGCGGGGGGGCCTGGGGCCAACGTCCTGACTTTC	CSAIGLAGGPGANVLTF
TRBD1	TRBV6-2/TRBV6-3	-	TRBJ1-4	TGTGCCAGCAGCTCCAGGGGGCGAAATGAAAAACTGTTTTTT	CASSSRGRNEKLFF
-	TRBV20-1	few	TRBJ2-7	TGCAGTGCTTTTCGGGGGGCCTCCTACGAGCAGTACTTC	CSAFRGASYEQYF
TRBD1	TRBV14	few	TRBJ2-5	TGTGCCAGCAGCCATCTCCGGGACAGGGGAGGAGGAGTGACCCAGTACTTC	CASSHLRDRGGGVTQYF
-	TRBV4-1	-	TRBJ2-1	TGCGCCAGCAGCCAAGAGACCCCGGGACACAAGGGCCTCAATGAGCAGTTCTTC	CASSQETPGHKGLNEQFF
TRBD1	TRBV29-1	few	TRBJ1-2	TGCAGCCCTCCGAGGGGGCAACTCTATGGCTACACCTTC	CSPPRGQLYGYTF
-	TRBV12-3/TRBV12-4	few	TRBJ2-3	TGTGCCAGCAGTTCTTTTCTGAGTACGCAGTATTTT	CASSSFLSTQYF
TRBD2	TRBV9	few	TRBJ2-2	TGTGCCAGCAGCGTCCTTCGCGGGGGTACCGGGGAGCTGTTTTTT	CASSVLRGGTGELFF
TRBD2	TRBV20-1	many	TRBJ2-7	TGCAGTGCTAGGTTAGCGGGAGTGTACGAGCAGTACTTC	CSARLAGVYEQYF
-	TRBV19	-	TRBJ2-7	TGTGCCAGTAGTGCCCTATGGGGCTCTTCCGGGGAGCAGTACTTC	CASSALWGSSGEQYF
TRBD2	TRBV7-2	-	TRBJ2-7	TGTGCCAGCAGCTTAGCGGAGACTAGCGGGGGGCTATACGAGCAGTACTTC	CASSLAETSGGLYEQYF
-	TRBV20-1	many	TRBJ1-6	TGCAGTGCTAGAGATGGGCCCCGGAATTCACCCCTCCACTTT	CSARDGPRNSPLHF
TRBD1	TRBV18	-	TRBJ2-6	TGTGCCAGCTCACCGGGACAGGGGGCCGATTTTCTTTCTGGGGCCAACGTCCTGACTTTC	CASSPGQGADFLSGANVLTF
TRBD2	TRBV9	few	TRBJ2-3	TGTGCCAGCAGCGCAGCGGGGTACACAGATACGCAGTATTTT	CASSAAGYTDTQYF
TRBD1	TRBV29-1	few	TRBJ2-4	TGCAGCGTTACAGGGGTAGGGGCCAAAAACATTCAGTACTTC	CSVTGVGAKNIQYF
-	TRBV28	few	TRBJ2-7	TGTGCCAGCAGTTTAGTCCAGGGTATCGAGCAGTACTTC	CASSLVQGIEQYF
TRBD2	TRBV28	few	TRBJ2-7	TGTGCCAGCACCTCTCCGGGACTAGCGGCATACGAGCAGTACTTC	CASTSPGLAAYEQYF
-	TRBV7-9	-	TRBJ1-1	TGTGCCAGCAGCGAGAACAGCATCACTGAAGCTTTCTTT	CASSENSITEAFF
TRBD1	TRBV5-1	many	TRBJ2-1	TGCGCCAGCAGAACGGGACAGGGTATACATGAGCAGTTCTTC	CASRTGQGIHEQFF
-	TRBV20-1	many	TRBJ1-4	TGCAGTGCTAGAGATGAGGGCAGGGCTAATGAAAAACTGTTTTTT	CSARDEGRANEKLFF
-	TRBV12-1	large	TRBJ2-7	TGTGCCAGCAGCTTTGTGTGCTACGAGCAGTACTTC	CASSFVCYEQYF
TRBD1	TRBV11-2	-	TRBJ2-1	TGTGCCAGCGGGACAGGGTTCTCCTACAATGAGCAGTTCTTC	CASGTGFSYNEQFF
-	TRBV6-5	many	TRBJ1-1	TGTGCCAGCAGTTACTCCGCCACTGAAGCTTTCTTT	CASSYSATEAFF
-	TRBV4-3	-	TRBJ2-1	TGCGCCAGCAGCCATACGCCTTCCCTCGATGAGCAGTTCTTC	CASSHTPSLDEQFF
-	TRBV5-1	few	TRBJ2-3	TGCGCCAGCAGCTTGGAATCCCCCAGCACAGATACGCAGTATTTT	CASSLESPSTDTQYF
-	TRBV9	many	TRBJ2-7	TGTGCCAGCAGCGTATCAGGGACGACGGCCGAGCAGTACTTC	CASSVSGTTAEQYF
-	TRBV12-3/TRBV12-4	many	TRBJ1-1	TGTGCCAGCAGTTTGATGGGCAGTATGAACACTGAAGCTTTCTTT	CASSLMGSMNTEAFF
TRBD2	TRBV7-3	many	TRBJ2-1	TGTGCCAGCAGCACCTTAGCGGGGCCGGACAATGAGCAGTTCTTC	CASSTLAGPDNEQFF
-	TRBV5-1	-	TRBJ2-7	TGCGCCAGCAGCTTGCAGGGCCACGAGCAGTACTTC	CASSLQGHEQYF
TRBD2	TRBV5-5	-	TRBJ2-1	TGTGCCAGCAGCTTGGCGGGGGGACCCCAATTCTTC	CASSLAGGPQFF
-	TRBV6-1	few	TRBJ1-2	TGTGCCAGCAACATGGGACGTACCTATGGCTACACCTTC	CASNMGRTYGYTF
TRBD2	TRBV7-8	few	TRBJ2-3	TGTGCCAGCAGAAAACTAGCGGGAGGGCCTGTAGATACGCAGTATTTT	CASRKLAGGPVDTQYF
-	TRBV28	-	TRBJ2-7	TGTGCCAGCAGTTTCTTCCGGCTAGATCGGTACGAGCAGTACTTC	CASSFFRLDRYEQYF
TRBD1	TRBV20-1	many	TRBJ2-7	TGCAGTGCTAGTTTTGGGACAGGCCTCTCCTACGAGCAGTACTTC	CSASFGTGLSYEQYF
-	TRBV3-1	-	TRBJ1-2	TGTGCCAGCAGCCCCGAGTCGACAGTCTTC	CASSPESTVF
-	TRBV7-2	many	TRBJ2-5	TGTGCCAGCAGCTTCAACGGGGGAAGAGAGACCCAGTACTTC	CASSFNGGRETQYF
-	TRBV10-2	few	TRBJ2-2	-	CASGEEAELFFF
TRBD2	TRBV20-1	many	TRBJ2-1	TGCAGTGCCCCTGAGAATAGCGGGACCTACAATGAGCAGTTCTTC	CSAPENSGTYNEQFF
-	TRBV10-2	many	TRBJ2-2	TGCGCCAGCAGTGAGTCCCACAGGGAAAGGAGCGGGGAGCTGTTTTTT	CASSESHRERSGELFF
-	TRBV20-1	many	TRBJ2-3	TGCAGTGCTAGAGTGGGGGCAGAAGTGAGAGATACGCAGTATTTT	CSARVGAEVRDTQYF
TRBD2	TRBV7-3	-	TRBJ2-1	TGTGCCAGCAGCGCTAGCGGGGTGTACAATGAGCAGTTCTTC	CASSASGVYNEQFF
TRBD1	TRBV7-8	many	TRBJ1-4	TGTGCCAGCAGCTTCGGACAGGGTAATGAAAAACTGTTTTTT	CASSFGQGNEKLFF
TRBD1	TRBV7-9	many	TRBJ2-7	TGTGCCAGCAGCCCATTCGGGACAGGGGGTTGGACCTACGAGCAGTACTTC	CASSPFGTGGWTYEQYF
TRBD1	TRBV15	-	TRBJ1-4	TGTGCCACCAGCAGACCGGGACAGGGAAGCGAAAAACTGTTTTTT	CATSRPGQGSEKLFF
TRBD2	TRBV7-2	few	TRBJ2-3	TGTGCCACCCAAGGGACTAGATATTATACGCAGTATTTT	CATQGTRYYTQYF
-	TRBV5-1	many	TRBJ2-1	TGCGCCAGCAGCTTAACAGCCTACAATGAGCAGTTCTTC	CASSLTAYNEQFF
-	TRBV5-8	-	TRBJ2-5	TGTGCCAGCAGCTTTGTGTTTCAGGGACGTAGAGAGACCCAGTACTTC	CASSFVFQGRRETQYF
-	TRBV6-6	many	TRBJ1-6	TGTGCCAGCAGTTACGGGAGAGATTATATGGATTCACCCCTCCACTTT	CASSYGRDYMDSPLHF
-	TRBV28	-	TRBJ2-6	TGTGCCAGCAGGTGGCGGGGGGCCAACGTCCTGACTTTC	CASRWRGANVLTF
-	TRBV20-1	-	TRBJ2-7	TGCAGTGCTAGGAAATTGGGACGCCTGGGCTACGAGCAGTACTTC	CSARKLGRLGYEQYF
TRBD2	TRBV11-2	once	TRBJ2-1	TGTGCCAGCAGCTTTGGGACTAGCGGGAGGAAATCCTACAATGAGCAGTTCTTC	CASSFGTSGRKSYNEQFF
TRBD1	TRBV20-1	many	TRBJ1-5	TGCAGTGCTAGAGGGGGACAGATTGTTCAGCCCCAGCATTTT	CSARGGQIVQPQHF